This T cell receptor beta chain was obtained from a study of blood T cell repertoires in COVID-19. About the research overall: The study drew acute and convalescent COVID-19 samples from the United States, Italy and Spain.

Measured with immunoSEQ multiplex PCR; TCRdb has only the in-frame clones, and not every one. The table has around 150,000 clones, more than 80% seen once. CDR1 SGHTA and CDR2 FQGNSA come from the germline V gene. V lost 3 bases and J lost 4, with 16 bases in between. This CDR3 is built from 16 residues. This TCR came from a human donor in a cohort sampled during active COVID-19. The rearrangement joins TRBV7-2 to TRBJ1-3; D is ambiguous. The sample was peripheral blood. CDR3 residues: CASSLGGEGIGNTIYF. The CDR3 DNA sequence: TGTGCCAGCAGCTTGGGAGGTGAGGGTATCGGAAACACCATATATTTT.